The next 24 T cell receptor beta chains were all read from a single sample in a study of shared clonotypes between healthy human individuals. Profiled with immunoSEQ multiplex PCR; TCRdb holds only in-frame clones, not every one. The profile shows about 460,000 clones, about 74% of them singletons. The material sequenced was PBMCs. The receptors originated from a woman in her thirties or forties in good health. Some clones in this sample may be carry-over from other donors' samples.

This chain joins TRBV27 and TRBJ2-7; D may be TRBD1 (6 bases). CDR1 is MNHEY, CDR2 SMNVEV, per germline (reference sequence). The CDR3 loop spans 14 amino acids. The germline V and J ends were trimmed by 1 base and 2 bases, with 9 bases remaining between them. The CDR3 DNA reads TGTGCCAGCAGTTTATTGGACAGAGCCTACGAGCAGTACTTC. It translates to CASSLLDRAYEQYF.

The chain joins TRBV11-2 to TRBJ1-3, with a weak D call TRBD1 (6 bases). There are 14 residues in the CDR3. The germline V gene encodes CDR1 SGHAT and CDR2 FQNNGV. The germline V and J ends were trimmed by 6 bases and 3 bases, with 12 bases remaining between them. As DNA, the CDR3 is TGTGCCAGCAGTGTAGGGGGTAGTGGAAACACCATATATTTT. Amino acid sequence: CASSVGGSGNTIYF.

This clone is termed medium-sized. Different DNA sequences within this sample yield the same CDR3. The gene calls are TRBV7-8 and TRBJ1-5; D unclear. Germline lookup yields CDR1 SGHVS and CDR2 FQNEAQ. This CDR3 comprises 13 residues. V was cut by 5 bases and J by 6 bases, with 11 bases left in between. This chain's CDR3 is CASSPPGGQPQHF. The CDR3 nucleotides read TGTGCCAGCAGCCCCCCGGGTGGTCAGCCCCAGCATTTT.

The genes are TRBV7-9 and TRBJ2-1; 8 nucleotides agree with TRBD1. After removal of 5 bases from V and 6 bases from J, the junction contained 9 bases not matched to a gene. Germline CDR1 SEHNR, CDR2 FQNEAQ (reference sequence). This CDR3 is 15 amino acids long. The CDR3 region is CASSDRDRLGNEQFF. DNA for the CDR3: TGTGCCAGCAGCGACCGGGACAGGTTGGGCAATGAGCAGTTCTTC.

This chain links TRBV10-3 with TRBJ2-7; D is uncertain. The V gene's germline CDR1 is ENHRY and CDR2 SYGVKD. The length of the CDR3 is 12 residues. The V and J ends lost 3 bases and 4 bases respectively, with 7 bases between them. The CDR3 bases are TGTGCCATCAGTGATTTAGCTTACGAGCAGTACTTC. Protein product: CAISDLAYEQYF.

The rearrangement uses TRBV2 and TRBJ2-7; D gene unclear. CDR1 is SNHLY, CDR2 FYNNEI, per germline. The CDR3 extends over 12 amino acids. Deletions cut 3 bases from V and 3 bases from J, with 6 bases between. As DNA, the CDR3 is TGTGCCAGCAGTGACGTTATCTACGAGCAGTACTTC. Protein product: CASSDVIYEQYF.

The chain has TRBV6-5 and TRBJ1-6; D is ambiguous. The CDR3 spans 13 residues. Between the trimmed V and J ends, which lost 9 bases and 7 bases, there was a span of 13 bases. Germline CDR1 reads MNHEY; CDR2 reads SVGAGI. CDR3 sequence reads: CASSRGANSPLHF. Written as DNA, the CDR3 is TGTGCCAGTTCCCGGGGAGCAAATTCACCCCTCCACTTT.

The chain employs TRBV6-1 and TRBJ2-7; 9 bases are shared with TRBD2. J lost 2 bases, V lost 5 bases, and 4 bases had no gene match. The CDR3 consists of 14 residues. The germline V gene has CDR1 MNHNS and CDR2 SASEGT. CDR3 bases: TGTGCCAGCAGTTGGCGGGAGGGTCCCTACGAGCAGTACTTC. It encodes CASSWREGPYEQYF.

The CDR3 DNA reads TGCGCCAGCAGCCTCCTAGCGGGGAGCTACGAGCAGTACTTC. Translating it yields CASSLLAGSYEQYF. J is TRBJ2-7 and V is TRBV4-1; TRBD2 agrees at 9 bases. The CDR3 has 14 residues. The ends lost 4 bases at V and 3 bases at J; junction bases unmatched: 4. From germline, CDR1 is MGHRA and CDR2 YSYEKL.

This clone was seen ten or more times. The same CDR3 can be traced to other DNA sequences in this sample. The rearrangement uses TRBV5-6 and TRBJ2-5; 7 nucleotides match TRBD1. V was pared by 5 bases and J by 5 bases, with 6 bases of the junction left unmatched. Germline assignment: CDR1 SGHDT and CDR2 YYEEEE. The CDR3 sequence is 13 residues long. The CDR3, as DNA: TGTGCCAGCAGTCGGACAGGCTGGGAGACCCAGTACTTC. This sequence encodes CASSRTGWETQYF.

V gene TRBV7-8 combines with J gene TRBJ2-2, with 9 bases identical to TRBD1. The germline gives CDR1 SGHVS, CDR2 FQNEAQ. CDR3 length: 15 amino acids. J was trimmed by 6 bases and V by 5 bases; bases with no gene match: 7. The CDR3 here is CASSRDRAGAGELFF. The CDR3 DNA follows: TGTGCCAGCAGCCGGGACAGGGCTGGGGCCGGGGAGCTGTTTTTT.

This clone has a single count. The chain is built from TRBV30 and TRBJ1-1; D is uncertain. V was cut by 0 bases and J by 5 bases, with 10 bases left in between. The CDR3 consists of 13 residues. From germline, CDR1 is GTSNPN and CDR2 SVGIG (reference sequence). The CDR3 loop reads CAWSVQLVTEAFF. CDR3 sequence (DNA): TGTGCCTGGAGTGTACAGTTGGTTACTGAAGCTTTCTTT.

This chain links TRBV15 with TRBJ1-3, with TRBD1 identical over 7 bases. This CDR3 is built from 14 residues. Germline values: CDR1 LNHNV, CDR2 YYDKDF (reference sequence). V shed 4 bases, J shed 3 bases, and the junction held 3 bases outside the gene matches. CDR3 region: CATSMTGYGNTIYF. The CDR3 region has the DNA TGTGCCACCAGCATGACAGGGTATGGAAACACCATATATTTT.

The chain uses TRBV29-1 and TRBJ2-7; D call uncertain. The CDR3 consists of 12 residues. V lost 7 bases to trimming and J lost 0 bases, with 10 bases between them. The V gene's germline CDR1 is SQVTM and CDR2 ANQGSEA. The CDR3 DNA follows: TGCAGCGCGGCTCAGAACTCCTACGAGCAGTACTTC. This translates into CSAAQNSYEQYF.

The DNA for the CDR3 is TGTGCCATCAGAAGGGACAGTAACACTGAAGCTTTCTTT. It codes for CAIRRDSNTEAFF. The chain uses TRBV10-3 and TRBJ1-1; 7 positions match TRBD1. The V gene's germline CDR1 is ENHRY and CDR2 SYGVKD. The CDR3 is 13 residues long. V shed 6 bases, J shed 2 bases, and the junction held 3 bases outside the gene matches.

This clone was seen ten or more times. The rearrangement links TRBV5-5 to TRBJ2-7; TRBD2 agrees at 7 bases. Trimming removed 4 bases from V and 1 base from J; junction bases left unmatched: 8. The CDR3 has 15 amino acids. Germline lookup yields CDR1 SGHKS and CDR2 YYEKEE (reference sequence). CDR3 amino acids: CASSPGWGGSYEQYF. CDR3 nucleotide sequence: TGTGCCAGCAGCCCGGGCTGGGGGGGGTCCTACGAGCAGTACTTC. The full variable domain, completed using reference TRBV5-5 and TRBJ2-7, is DAGVTQSPTHLIKTRGQQVTLRCSPISGHKSVSWYQQVLGQGPQFIFQYYEKEERGRGNFPDRFSARQFPNYSSELNVNALLLGDSALYLCASSPGWGGSYEQYFGPGTRLTVT.

The chain is built from TRBV5-4 and TRBJ2-5, with unresolved D. The CDR3 extends over 13 amino acids. V lost 4 bases and J 3 bases, leaving 10 bases between the germline ends. Germline V gene sequence: CDR1 SGHNT, CDR2 YYREEE (reference sequence). The CDR3 DNA is TGTGCCAGCAGCCTAGTTGCAGAAGAGACCCAGTACTTC. Amino acids: CASSLVAEETQYF.

V usage is TRBV6-4 and J usage is TRBJ1-5, with no clear D. The CDR3 extends over 13 amino acids. Germline V gene sequence: CDR1 MRHNA, CDR2 SNTAGT. V lost 4 bases and J lost 1, with 5 bases in between. CDR3 in amino acids: CASSVSSNQPQHF. The CDR3 DNA sequence: TGTGCCAGCAGTGTGTCAAGCAATCAGCCCCAGCATTTT.

On this clone: This is likely an artifact of a read error, given a far larger clone one base away. This chain links TRBV4-1 with TRBJ1-2; 8 bases agree with TRBD1. CDR1 and CDR2 from the germline V gene are MGHRA and YSYEKL. This CDR3 contains 14 residues. Germline trimming cut 5 bases from V and 7 bases from J; bases unmatched to any gene: 9. The CDR3 nucleotides are TGCGCCAGCAGCTCTCGGACAGGGTCCTGTGGCTACACCTTC. Translation: CASSSRTGSCGYTF.

This clone was detected only a few times. V is TRBV4-3 and J is TRBJ2-7; D is possibly TRBD1 (5 bases). CDR3 length: 15 residues. Germline lookup yields CDR1 LGHNA and CDR2 YSLEER. Trimming cost V 4 bases and J 4 bases, with 17 bases left between them. The CDR3 protein is CASSLSLRGQYEQYF. CDR3 sequence (DNA): TGCGCCAGCAGCCTCAGTCTTAGGGGCCAGTACGAGCAGTACTTC.

This clone has more than one count but fewer than ten. This chain links TRBV7-2 with TRBJ2-7; TRBD2 might be the D (5 bases). V shed 5 bases and J shed 6 bases, with 20 bases lying between them. The CDR3 is 15 residues long. CDR1 is SGHTA and CDR2 is FQGNSA in the germline V gene. The CDR3 DNA follows: TGTGCCAGCAGCCCCCTAGGAAGGCTAGCCCGCGAGCAGTACTTC. It encodes CASSPLGRLAREQYF.

The chain is built from TRBV5-1 and TRBJ2-3, with 9 bases aligning to TRBD1. V trimming: 4 bases; J trimming: 4 bases; junction bases outside the gene matches: 10. This CDR3 is 16 amino acids long. Germline V gene data show CDR1 as SGHRS and CDR2 as YFSETQ. In nucleotides, the CDR3 is TGCGCCAGCAGCCCGGAACCCACAGGGGGCGCAGATACGCAGTATTTT. Amino acid sequence: CASSPEPTGGADTQYF.

In its sample, this clone was seen once. The V call is TRBV7-7, the J call TRBJ2-7; D uncertain. Trimming removed 5 bases from V and 7 bases from J, with 15 bases in between. CDR3 size: 13 residues. Germline V gene lookup returns CDR1 SSHAT and CDR2 FNYEAQ (reference sequence). The CDR3 sequence: CASSPHGPGEQYF. The DNA of the CDR3 is TGTGCCAGCAGCCCTCATGGGCCGGGTGAGCAGTACTTC.

The gene calls are TRBV18 and TRBJ2-1; D is perhaps TRBD1 (5 bases). V lost 3 bases and J lost 2, with 23 bases in between. CDR3 length: 19 amino acids. Germline CDR1 reads KGHSH; CDR2 reads LQKENI. Here the CDR3 DNA reads TGTGCCAGCTCACCGACGATGATGAAAGACAGTTACCCCTACAATGAGCAGTTCTTC. Translation gives CASSPTMMKDSYPYNEQFF.